This T cell receptor beta chain was sequenced during a study of T cell repertoires in cytomegalovirus infection. Study in general: From public TCR beta signatures came an indication of both CMV infection and matching HLA type. Study findings and constraints: HLA-C-restricted TCR beta clonotypes specific for CMV led the ex vivo response.

This clonotype was seen only a few times. Its cognate antigen is unknown. A single record per CDR3 protein comes from TCRdb applying MiXCR to the reads. The sample has some 100,000 distinct CDR3 sequences, more than 20% seen once. Germline CDR1 reads MNHEY; CDR2 reads SVGAGI. Trimming pared 6 bases from V and 2 bases from J, leaving 6 bases between. The CDR3 sequence is 12 residues long. The J gene is TRBJ2-3, the V gene TRBV6-5; D is ambiguous. This receptor was identified in a human donor in good health (CMV status not recorded). Some clones in this sample may be carry-over from other donors' samples. The sample comprised CD8+ T cells from PBMCs. CDR3 region: CASSGPTDTQYF. CDR3 sequence (DNA): TGTGCCAGCAGCGGACCCACAGATACGCAGTATTTT.